The 10 T cell receptor beta chains below were found in one sample sequenced in a study of blood T cell repertoires in COVID-19. TCRdb's table, derived via immunoSEQ multiplex PCR, lists solely in-frame clones and lacks some. The top ten clones hold 1% of a sample with some 310,000 clones, around 86% of them seen once. The specimen sequenced was peripheral blood. The receptor source for this set is a man aged 50-59 years with active or convalescent COVID-19.

The rearrangement joins TRBV28 to TRBJ2-7; 8 bases fit TRBD1. V gave up 3 bases and J gave up 6 bases; unmatched junction bases: 4. This CDR3 comprises 13 residues. Per germline, CDR1 MDHEN and CDR2 SYDVKM. CDR3 bases: TGTGCCAGCAGTTTGGACAGGGTACGCGAGCAGTACTTC. Amino acid sequence: CASSLDRVREQYF.

A word on this clone: At one end the junction does not follow the germline gene, possibly because of a read error. The chain employs TRBV13 and TRBJ1-3, with D hard to call. CDR3 length: 15 amino acids. The germline gives CDR1 PRHDT, CDR2 FYEKMQ (reference sequence). Here the CDR3 reads CASSLGQAGGYTIYF. The CDR3 DNA is TGTGCCAGCAGCTTAGGCCAGGCTGGTGGATACACCATATATTTT. Variable domain in full (rest from reference TRBV13 and TRBJ1-3): AAGVIQSPRHLIKEKRETATLKCYPIPRHDTVYWYQQGPGQDPQFLISFYEKMQSDKGSIPDRFSAQQFSDYHSELNMSSLELGDSALYFCASSLGQAGGYTIYFGEGSWLTVV.

The chain is built from TRBV28 and TRBJ1-3, with 8 bases identical to TRBD1. The V segment lost 6 bases and the J segment 5 bases; nucleotides outside the gene matches: 9. The CDR3 runs 15 residues. Looked up from germline, CDR1 is MDHEN and CDR2 is SYDVKM. The CDR3 nucleotides are TGTGCCAGCAGAGGAACAGGGGGTGACAGAAACACCATATATTTT. It yields the protein CASRGTGGDRNTIYF.

The chain joins TRBV18 to TRBJ2-1, with 9 bases lining up with TRBD2. The CDR3 length is 15 residues. Trimming took 6 bases from V and 7 from J; bases not matched to a gene: 10. Germline V lookup: CDR1 KGHSH, CDR2 LQKENI. Written as DNA, the CDR3 is TGTGCCAGCTCCCCAAAGCGGGGGGCGGGGAATGAGCAGTTCTTC. Its protein product is CASSPKRGAGNEQFF.

In its sample, this clone was seen a few times. The chain employs TRBV19 and TRBJ2-3; 7 positions agree with TRBD1. V was pared by 3 bases and J by 5 bases, with 5 bases of the junction left unmatched. Germline V gene data show CDR1 as LNHDA and CDR2 as SQIVND (reference sequence). This CDR3 contains 14 residues. CDR3 sequence (DNA): TGTGCCAGTAGTATGCGACAGGGAGAAGATACGCAGTATTTT. It specifies CASSMRQGEDTQYF.

V and J are TRBV2 and TRBJ1-5, with D unresolved. The CDR3 sequence is 15 residues long. With 10 bases removed from V and 2 bases from J, the gap between germline ends came to 18 bases. CDR1 is SNHLY, CDR2 FYNNEI, per germline. The CDR3: CATKTGEGGNQPQHF. The CDR3 DNA follows: TGTGCCACCAAGACTGGGGAGGGCGGCAATCAGCCCCAGCATTTT.

The chain carries TRBV28 and TRBJ2-1; 9 nucleotides match TRBD2. Losses at the gene ends were 4 bases for V and 0 bases for J; bases not matched to a gene: 7. Germline values: CDR1 MDHEN, CDR2 SYDVKM. The CDR3 sequence is 17 residues long. The CDR3 is CASSSPGTSRSYNEQFF. In DNA, the CDR3 is TGTGCCAGCAGTTCCCCCGGGACTAGCCGCTCCTACAATGAGCAGTTCTTC.

This chain links TRBV12-3 or TRBV12-4 with TRBJ2-5; D uncertain. Trimming took 0 bases from V and 2 from J, leaving 4 bases between them. CDR3 length equals 13 residues. The CDR3 is CASSLAQQETQYF. The CDR3 nucleotides are TGTGCCAGCAGTTTAGCTCAGCAAGAGACCCAGTACTTC.

The J gene is TRBJ2-1, the V gene TRBV11-2; unclear D gene. Trimming pared 8 bases from V and 1 base from J, leaving 9 bases between. The CDR3 length is 13 residues. Germline loops: CDR1 SGHAT, CDR2 FQNNGV. CDR3 nucleotides: TGTGCCAGCGGCGGTGTGTCCTACAATGAGCAGTTCTTC. This encodes CASGGVSYNEQFF.

The V call is TRBV2, the J call TRBJ2-3; the match to TRBD2 covers 11 bases. CDR3 size: 15 residues. Germline CDR1 and CDR2: SNHLY and FYNNEI. The V segment lost 10 bases and the J segment 4 bases; nucleotides outside the gene matches: 10. The CDR3 reads CANHRLAGLADTQYF. In DNA form, the CDR3 reads TGTGCCAATCATCGACTAGCGGGGTTGGCAGATACGCAGTATTTT.